This T cell receptor (beta chain) appears in the sequencing data of a study of regulatory T cells in long-lasting Graves disease. As for this clonotype: Its antigen is currently unknown.

The V end lost 8 bases, the J end lost 6 bases, and 11 bases lay between the germline ends. This CDR3 is 12 amino acids long. Germline V gene data show CDR1 as MDHEN and CDR2 as SYDVKM. Study-wide results and caveats: TRBV28, TRBJ1-2 and TRBJ2-5 emerged as the favored segments in persistent disease. More public clonotypes were shared by persistent patients (about 2,700) than by new patients (roughly 870).

Time point meaning: newly diagnosed GD, antithyroid drugs for less than 3 months. After RNA was extracted from PBMCs, the TCR library was made from it. To make TCR beta libraries, researchers used iRepertoire HTBI primers and Arm-PCR of CDR3 regions. A single record per CDR3 protein comes from TCRdb applying MiXCR to the multiplex PCR reads. The repertoire includes about 620,000 distinct CDR3 sequences, under 20% of them detected once, and around a sixth sits in the top ten. The data were also submitted as part of a second study, on T cells in Graves' hyperthyroidism and ophthalmopathy. That work contributes: Graves' hyperthyroidism without ophthalmopathy progression within 18 months was termed stable. The primer set for the first-round RT-PCR of the TCR CDR3 was HTBI.

V is TRBV28 and J is TRBJ1-5; D is uncertain. The material was peripheral blood mononuclear cells (PBMCs), obtained at new diagnosis, from a patient treated with antithyroid drugs. This clonotype originated in a woman under 40 with Graves disease. The CDR3 sequence: CASGELGQPQHF. CDR3 DNA: TGTGCCAGCGGGGAACTCGGTCAGCCCCAGCATTTT.